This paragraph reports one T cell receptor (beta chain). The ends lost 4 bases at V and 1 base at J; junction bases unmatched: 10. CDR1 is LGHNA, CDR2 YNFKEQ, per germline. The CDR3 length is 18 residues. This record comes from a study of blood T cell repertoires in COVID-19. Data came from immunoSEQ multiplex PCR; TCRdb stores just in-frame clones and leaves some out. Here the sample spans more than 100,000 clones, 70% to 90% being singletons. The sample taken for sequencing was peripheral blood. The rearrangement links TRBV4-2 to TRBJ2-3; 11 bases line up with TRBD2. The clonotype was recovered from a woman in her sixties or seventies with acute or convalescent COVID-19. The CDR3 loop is CASSLPSVAGGRTDTQYF. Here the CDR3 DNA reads TGTGCCAGCAGCCTACCGAGTGTAGCGGGAGGGCGCACAGATACGCAGTATTTT.